One sample yielded the 11 T cell receptor beta chains listed below, sequenced in a study of T cell changes during pregnancy in multiple sclerosis. Produced via immunoSEQ multiplex PCR; TCRdb's table is partial and in-frame only. The sample has about 24,000 clones, around nine tenths seen once; the top ten hold around 0.79%. This material consisted of CD4+ T cells from peripheral blood mononuclear cells, taken in the first trimester of pregnancy. The receptors were sampled from a female donor in good health, enrolled as a control in a pregnancy study.

The chain joins TRBV11-2 to TRBJ2-7; maybe TRBD2 (5 bases). The CDR3 is 14 residues long. Per germline, CDR1 SGHAT and CDR2 FQNNGV. V dropped 1 base and J dropped 2 bases, with 9 bases sitting between them. The CDR3 region has the DNA TGTGCCAGCAGCTTAGGACCCGGGACCTACGAGCAGTACTTC. Its translation is CASSLGPGTYEQYF. The full variable domain, rest sourced from reference TRBV11-2 and TRBJ2-7, is EAGVAQSPRYKIIEKRQSVAFWCNPISGHATLYWYQQILGQGPKLLIQFQNNGVVDDSQLPKDRFSAERLKGVDSTLKIQPAKLEDSAVYLCASSLGPGTYEQYFGPGTRLTVT.

This chain links TRBV19 with TRBJ2-3, with D possibly TRBD1 on 7 matching bases. The CDR3 has 13 residues. Germline assignment: CDR1 LNHDA and CDR2 SQIVND (reference sequence). V lost 6 bases, J lost 5 bases, and 12 bases lay in between. For the CDR3, the DNA is TGTGCCAGTAGCCCCCAGGGGGGAGATACGCAGTATTTT. This sequence encodes CASSPQGGDTQYF.

This sequence joins TRBV5-6 and TRBJ1-1; TRBD1 matches 7 bases. This CDR3 is 13 amino acids long. V lost 5 bases, J lost 6 bases, and 7 bases stayed unmatched. CDR1 and CDR2 (germline): SGHDT, YYEEEE. Here the CDR3 reads CASRRQGVSEAFF. CDR3 sequence (DNA): TGTGCCAGCAGGAGACAGGGCGTATCTGAAGCTTTCTTT.

DNA for the CDR3: TGCAGCGTTGAAGGGACAGGGGACGAGCAGTACTTC. This codes for CSVEGTGDEQYF. This chain joins TRBV29-1 and TRBJ2-7; 9 bases are shared with TRBD1. V gave up 1 base and J gave up 5 bases; unmatched junction bases: 0. Germline V gene lookup returns CDR1 SQVTM and CDR2 ANQGSEA. The CDR3 extends over 12 amino acids.

The chain has TRBV29-1 and TRBJ2-7, with a weak D call TRBD2 (6 bases). This CDR3 is built from 14 residues. The germline V gene has CDR1 SQVTM and CDR2 ANQGSEA. Trimming shortened V by 5 bases and J by 3 bases, and 17 bases separated the two germline ends. The CDR3 region is CSVLVGGTVYEQYF. Written as DNA, the CDR3 is TGCAGCGTTCTCGTGGGCGGGACGGTCTACGAGCAGTACTTC.

The chain couples TRBV27 to TRBJ2-3; maybe TRBD2 (5 bases). The CDR3 totals 14 residues. Germline CDR1 MNHEY, CDR2 SMNVEV (reference sequence). V was cut by 6 bases and J by 0 bases, with 10 bases left in between. The CDR3 loop is CASRRAISTDTQYF. The CDR3 DNA sequence: TGTGCCAGCAGGAGGGCGATTAGCACAGATACGCAGTATTTT.

The sample holds a few counts of this clone. The chain employs TRBV6-6 and TRBJ2-5; 7 positions agree with TRBD2. The CDR3 has 13 residues. The V segment lost 6 bases and the J segment 3 bases; nucleotides outside the gene matches: 4. Germline loops: CDR1 MNHNY, CDR2 SVGAGI (reference sequence). This CDR3 reads CASRGSGEETQYF. CDR3 nucleotides: TGTGCCAGCAGGGGAAGCGGGGAAGAGACCCAGTACTTC.

This chain links TRBV14 with TRBJ2-7; a possible D gene is TRBD2 (5 bases). Trimming took off 3 bases at V and 4 bases at J, with 13 bases between the two ends. The CDR3 spans 14 residues. Germline values: CDR1 SGHDN, CDR2 FVKESK. Here the CDR3 reads CASSQRAGGYEQYF. The CDR3 DNA is TGTGCCAGCAGCCAGCGGGCCGGCGGGTACGAGCAGTACTTC.

The chain employs TRBV6-6 and TRBJ2-7, with TRBD2 identical over 15 bases. V gave up 6 bases and J gave up 2 bases; unmatched junction bases: 5. The CDR3 has 16 residues. CDR1 and CDR2 (germline): MNHNY, SVGAGI (reference sequence). CDR3 sequence (DNA): TGTGCCAGCAGCCCGGGACTAGCGGGGGGTACCTACGAGCAGTACTTC. Amino acid sequence: CASSPGLAGGTYEQYF.

In DNA form, the CDR3 reads TGTGCCAGCAGTGGTCGACAGTCCGGGGGTTACAATGAGCAGTTCTTC. Translating gives CASSGRQSGGYNEQFF. V gene TRBV2 combines with J gene TRBJ2-1; D may be TRBD2 (6 bases). Trimming shortened V by 4 bases and J by 4 bases, and 17 bases separated the two germline ends. The germline CDR1 and CDR2 sequences are SNHLY and FYNNEI. CDR3 length equals 16 residues.

The V gene is TRBV7-2, the J gene TRBJ1-4; no firm D call. The ends were cut back, 3 bases at V and 4 bases at J, with 12 bases in the middle. CDR1 is SGHTA, CDR2 FQGNSA, per germline. The CDR3 has 15 residues. The CDR3 coding sequence is TGTGCCAGCAGCTTTCCTACCGGTTTTAATGAAAAACTGTTTTTT. It codes for CASSFPTGFNEKLFF.